A selection of T cell receptor beta chains follows, all from one sample in a study of blood T cell repertoires in COVID-19. Profiling relied on immunoSEQ multiplex PCR, and the TCRdb table lists in-frame clones only, not all of them. In the table there are 310,000 or so clones, around 90% of which are singletons. Input material: peripheral blood. These receptor sequences come from a man aged 50-59 years with active or convalescent COVID-19. The CDR3 runs from the conserved cysteine through the conserved F or W. The D gene is left open where the match is weak. The listing skips clone size in some rows; elsewhere it reads once, few, many or a size class.

CDR3 protein: CASRNPGQGYEQYF
CDR3 DNA: TGTGCCAGTAGGAATCCGGGACAGGGCTACGAGCAGTACTTC
D gene: TRBD1
clone size: NA
J gene: TRBJ2-7
V gene: TRBV19

CDR3 protein: CASSRQGEAFF
CDR3 DNA: TGTGCCAGTAGTCGACAGGGGGAGGCTTTCTTT
D gene: TRBD1
clone size: NA
J gene: TRBJ1-1
V gene: TRBV19

CDR3 protein: CASSQAGSLSYEQYF
CDR3 DNA: TGTGCCAGCAGCCAGGCCGGGTCACTCTCTTACGAGCAGTACTTC
D gene: NA
clone size: NA
J gene: TRBJ2-7
V gene: TRBV14

CDR3 protein: CSVAFGGGPTGANVLTF
CDR3 DNA: TGCAGCGTTGCCTTTGGGGGAGGGCCGACTGGGGCCAACGTCCTGACTTTC
D gene: TRBD2
clone size: NA
J gene: TRBJ2-6
V gene: TRBV29-1

CDR3 protein: CASSSSGTDQHF
CDR3 DNA: TGTGCCAGCAGTTCCTCCGGGACAGACCAGCATTTT
D gene: TRBD1
clone size: NA
J gene: TRBJ1-5
V gene: TRBV6-2/TRBV6-3

CDR3 protein: CASSPGWADTQYF
CDR3 DNA: TGTGCCAGCAGCCCGGGATGGGCAGATACGCAGTATTTT
D gene: NA
clone size: once
J gene: TRBJ2-3
V gene: TRBV7-2

CDR3 protein: CASTGGGPYEKLFF
CDR3 DNA: TGTGCCAGCACCGGAGGAGGCCCGTATGAAAAACTGTTTTTT
D gene: NA
clone size: NA
J gene: TRBJ1-4
V gene: TRBV28

CDR3 protein: CASSTRQGANTGELFF
CDR3 DNA: TGTGCCAGTAGTACCCGACAGGGGGCCAACACCGGGGAGCTGTTTTTT
D gene: TRBD1
clone size: NA
J gene: TRBJ2-2
V gene: TRBV19

CDR3 protein: CASSLSTGELFF
CDR3 DNA: TGTGCCAGCAGTTTGAGCACCGGGGAGCTGTTTTTT
D gene: NA
clone size: NA
J gene: TRBJ2-2
V gene: TRBV28

CDR3 protein: CASSHVPTGNEQFF
CDR3 DNA: TGTGCCAGCAGCCATGTGCCGACAGGGAATGAGCAGTTCTTC
D gene: TRBD1
clone size: NA
J gene: TRBJ2-1
V gene: TRBV4-2

CDR3 protein: CASLSTGGGGYGYTF
CDR3 DNA: TGTGCCAGCCTCTCCACAGGGGGCGGGGGCTATGGCTACACCTTC
D gene: TRBD1
clone size: NA
J gene: TRBJ1-2
V gene: TRBV28

CDR3 protein: CASTDTGGQTTEAFF
CDR3 DNA: TGTGCCAGCACCGATACCGGGGGACAGACCACTGAAGCTTTCTTT
D gene: TRBD1
clone size: NA
J gene: TRBJ1-1
V gene: TRBV6-5

CDR3 protein: CASSQIFDRGPSYEQYF
CDR3 DNA: TGCGCCAGCAGCCAAATATTCGACAGGGGTCCTTCCTACGAGCAGTACTTC
D gene: TRBD1
clone size: once
J gene: TRBJ2-7
V gene: TRBV4-1

CDR3 protein: CASSELGLALKTQYF
CDR3 DNA: TGTGCCAGCAGTGAACTTGGACTAGCGTTGAAGACCCAGTACTTC
D gene: TRBD2
clone size: NA
J gene: TRBJ2-5
V gene: TRBV2

CDR3 protein: CATSTGGTEKLFF
CDR3 DNA: TGTGCCACCAGTACAGGGGGCACTGAAAAACTGTTTTTT
D gene: TRBD1
clone size: NA
J gene: TRBJ1-4
V gene: TRBV24-1

CDR3 protein: CASSISTNSPLHF
CDR3 DNA: TGTGCCAGCAGTATCAGTACTAATTCACCCCTCCACTTT
D gene: NA
clone size: NA
J gene: TRBJ1-6
V gene: TRBV2

CDR3 protein: CASTRDRNTGELFF
CDR3 DNA: TGTGCCAGCACCCGGGACAGGAACACCGGGGAGCTGTTTTTT
D gene: TRBD1
clone size: NA
J gene: TRBJ2-2
V gene: TRBV5-5

CDR3 protein: CASSAGTGYATNEKLFF
CDR3 DNA: TGTGCCAGCAGCGCCGGGACAGGGTATGCAACTAATGAAAAACTGTTTTTT
D gene: TRBD1
clone size: few
J gene: TRBJ1-4
V gene: TRBV5-5

CDR3 protein: CASSRQGRLSGNTIYF
CDR3 DNA: TGTGCCAGCAGCCGACAGGGACGGCTCTCTGGAAACACCATATATTTT
D gene: TRBD1
clone size: once
J gene: TRBJ1-3
V gene: TRBV6-2/TRBV6-3

CDR3 protein: CARRRSDSNTGELFF
CDR3 DNA: TGTGCCCGCCGGCGGTCAGACTCGAACACCGGGGAGCTGTTTTTT
D gene: NA
clone size: NA
J gene: TRBJ2-2
V gene: TRBV10-3

CDR3 protein: CASSFGTGLNQPQHF
CDR3 DNA: TGTGCCAGCAGCTTCGGGACAGGCCTCAATCAGCCCCAGCATTTT
D gene: TRBD1
clone size: few
J gene: TRBJ1-5
V gene: TRBV7-2

CDR3 protein: CASSKERDSESLQETQYF
CDR3 DNA: TGTGCCAGCAGCAAAGAGCGGGATTCGGAGTCGTTACAAGAGACCCAGTACTTC
D gene: NA
clone size: NA
J gene: TRBJ2-5
V gene: TRBV21-1

CDR3 protein: CASSKGLSSYEQYF
CDR3 DNA: TGTGCCAGCAGCAAGGGACTGAGCTCCTACGAGCAGTACTTC
D gene: NA
clone size: NA
J gene: TRBJ2-7
V gene: TRBV27

CDR3 protein: CASSKRFQRSSYNSPLHF
CDR3 DNA: TGTGCCAGCAGCAAAAGGTTCCAGCGGAGCTCCTATAATTCACCCCTCCACTTT
D gene: NA
clone size: once
J gene: TRBJ1-6
V gene: TRBV21-1

CDR3 protein: CASSVGENNEQFF
CDR3 DNA: TGTGCCAGCAGCGTAGGGGAGAACAATGAGCAGTTCTTC
D gene: NA
clone size: NA
J gene: TRBJ2-1
V gene: TRBV9

CDR3 protein: CASSLKGSGNTIYF
CDR3 DNA: TGTGCCAGCAGCTTGAAGGGGTCGGGAAACACCATATATTTT
D gene: NA
clone size: NA
J gene: TRBJ1-3
V gene: TRBV5-4

CDR3 protein: CAIGQSNQPQHF
CDR3 DNA: TGTGCCATCGGCCAAAGTAATCAGCCCCAGCATTTT
D gene: NA
clone size: NA
J gene: TRBJ1-5
V gene: TRBV10-3

CDR3 protein: CASSFASAGTDTQYF
CDR3 DNA: TGTGCCAGCAGCTTTGCTAGCGCCGGCACAGATACGCAGTATTTT
D gene: NA
clone size: NA
J gene: TRBJ2-3
V gene: TRBV7-9

CDR3 protein: CASSLGDRQPQHF
CDR3 DNA: TGTGCCAGCAGCTTAGGGGACAGGCAGCCCCAGCATTTT
D gene: TRBD1
clone size: NA
J gene: TRBJ1-5
V gene: TRBV11-2

CDR3 protein: CASSQEAGIYGYTF
CDR3 DNA: TGCGCCAGCAGCCAAGAGGCAGGGATCTATGGCTACACCTTC
D gene: NA
clone size: NA
J gene: TRBJ1-2
V gene: TRBV4-1

CDR3 protein: CASSYSAGGSPLHF
CDR3 DNA: TGTGCCAGCAGTTACTCGGCAGGGGGTTCACCCCTCCACTTT
D gene: TRBD1
clone size: once
J gene: TRBJ1-6
V gene: TRBV6-6